The TCR beta chain described here comes from a study of a mutant IDH1 vaccine in newly diagnosed glioma. Background on the study: Either 4-6 weeks after radiotherapy alone or alongside temozolomide, vaccination was begun. Radiotherapy, temozolomide, or both had been given previously, and both were given to most.

The CDR3 is 18 amino acids. V was cut by 4 bases and J by 1 base, with 18 bases left in between. Per the germline V gene, CDR1 is SGHRS and CDR2 is YFSETQ. The sample's time point: week 23, last vaccination. Doses comprised 300 ug of mutant IDH1 20-mer peptide each, plus topical imiquimod. Astrocytomas found in donors were new, WHO grade 3 or 4, IDH1-mutant and ATRX-lost. Produced via immunoSEQ multiplex PCR; TCRdb's table is partial and in-frame only. The repertoire consists of around 76,000 clones, with 75% to 90% occurring once and the leading ten covering over 0.6%. Points on this clone: What it binds is not known.

The TCR comes from a woman aged 50 to 60 with glioma. The chain employs TRBV5-1 and TRBJ2-6; perhaps TRBD1 as D (6 bases). Sequenced material: PBMCs, taken from a glioma patient whose treatment included an IDH1 peptide vaccine. The CDR3 spells CASSPGGGASSGANVLTF. The CDR3 region has the DNA TGCGCCAGCAGCCCTGGTGGGGGCGCCTCTTCTGGGGCCAACGTCCTGACTTTC. Filled out from reference TRBV5-1 and TRBJ2-6, the complete variable domain reads KAGVTQTPRYLIKTRGQQVTLSCSPISGHRSVSWYQQTPGQGLQFLFEYFSETQRNKGNFPGRFSGRQFSNSRSEMNVSTLELGDSALYLCASSPGGGASSGANVLTFGAGSRLTVL.